The TCR beta chain under discussion was sequenced for a study of graft-versus-host responses after intestinal transplantation. The study, taken as a whole, reports: Analysis identified GvH clones in recipient marrow, with some appearing first in ileum or blood.

Germline-derived CDR1 and CDR2 are SEHNR and FQNEAQ (reference sequence). The CDR3 spans 16 residues. V was cut by 1 base and J by 2 bases, with 15 bases left in between. Libraries were prepared by immunoSEQ multiplex PCR; TCRdb keeps only in-frame clonotypes and omits some of them. The table shows approximately 75,000 clones, with over 85% occurring only once. Points on this clone: What it binds is not known.

The clonotype originates from a human donor who received an intestinal transplant. Sequenced material: unstimulated CD8+ T cells sorted from spleen or lymph node cells, taken before intestinal transplant. The J gene is TRBJ2-7, the V gene TRBV7-9; D is undetermined. CDR3: CASSLDLQKTPYEQYF. DNA for the CDR3: TGTGCCAGCAGCTTAGACCTGCAGAAGACCCCCTACGAGCAGTACTTC.